The present entry profiles one TCR beta chain with its context. Antigen specificity is unknown. V lost 6 bases and J lost 7; bases outside the gene matches: 11. The CDR3 is 16 amino acids. Via MiXCR, TCRdb re-called the 5' RACE reads, giving one row per CDR3 protein. Of some 110,000 distinct CDR3 sequences in the sample, about 17% were seen once. These data are taken from a study of T-cell memory formation after mild COVID-19. Study-wide points: Pre-infection memory showed some responding clones, and this suggested that cross-reactive memory joined.

The rearrangement links TRBV12-3 or TRBV12-4 to TRBJ1-4, with 10 bases aligning to TRBD1. This TCR was recovered from an adult woman who had mild COVID-19 (a few samples of this study predate the infection). Cell type and time point are not known. Sequenced: PBMCs or a T cell subset sorted from them (not recorded which). The CDR3 DNA reads TGTGCCAGCAGCGACCACCCGGGACAGGGGAGTGAAAAACTGTTTTTT. Its protein is CASSDHPGQGSEKLFF.